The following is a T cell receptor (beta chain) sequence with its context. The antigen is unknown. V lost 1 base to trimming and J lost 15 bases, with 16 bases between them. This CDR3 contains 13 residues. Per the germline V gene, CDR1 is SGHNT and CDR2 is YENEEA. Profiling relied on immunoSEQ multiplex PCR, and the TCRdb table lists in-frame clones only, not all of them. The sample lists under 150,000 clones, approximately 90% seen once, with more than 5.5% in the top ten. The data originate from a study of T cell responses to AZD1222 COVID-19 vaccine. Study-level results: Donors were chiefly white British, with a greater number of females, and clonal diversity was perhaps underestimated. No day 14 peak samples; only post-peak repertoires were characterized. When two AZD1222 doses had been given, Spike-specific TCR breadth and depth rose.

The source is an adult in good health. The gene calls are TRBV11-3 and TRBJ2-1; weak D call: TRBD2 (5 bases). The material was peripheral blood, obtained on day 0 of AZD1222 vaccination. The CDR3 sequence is CASSLGARGNTFF. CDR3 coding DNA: TGTGCCAGCAGCTTAGGTGCTCGGGGTAACACGTTCTTC. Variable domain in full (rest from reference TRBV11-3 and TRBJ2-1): EAGVVQSPRYKIIEKKQPVAFWCNPISGHNTLYWYLQNLGQGPELLIRYENEEAVDDSQLPKDRFSAERLKGVDSTLKIQPAELGDSAVYLCASSLGARGNTFFGPGTRLTVL.